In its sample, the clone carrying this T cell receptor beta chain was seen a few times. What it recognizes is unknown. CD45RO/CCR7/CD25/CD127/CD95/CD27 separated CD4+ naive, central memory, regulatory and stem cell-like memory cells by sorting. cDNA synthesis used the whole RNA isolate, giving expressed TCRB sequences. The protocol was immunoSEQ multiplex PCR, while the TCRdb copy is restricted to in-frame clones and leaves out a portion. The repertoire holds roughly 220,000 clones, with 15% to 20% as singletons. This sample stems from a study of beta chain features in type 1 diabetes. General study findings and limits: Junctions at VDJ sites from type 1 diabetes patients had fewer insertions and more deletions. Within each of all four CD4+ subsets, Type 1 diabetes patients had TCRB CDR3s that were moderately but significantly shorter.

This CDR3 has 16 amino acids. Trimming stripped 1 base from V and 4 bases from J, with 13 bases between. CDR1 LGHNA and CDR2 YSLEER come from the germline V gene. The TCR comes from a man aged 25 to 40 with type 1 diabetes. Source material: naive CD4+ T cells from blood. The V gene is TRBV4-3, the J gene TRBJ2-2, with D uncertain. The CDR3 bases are TGCGCCAGCAGCCAAGCATCCATTTGGGGCACCGGGGAGCTGTTTTTT. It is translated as CASSQASIWGTGELFF.